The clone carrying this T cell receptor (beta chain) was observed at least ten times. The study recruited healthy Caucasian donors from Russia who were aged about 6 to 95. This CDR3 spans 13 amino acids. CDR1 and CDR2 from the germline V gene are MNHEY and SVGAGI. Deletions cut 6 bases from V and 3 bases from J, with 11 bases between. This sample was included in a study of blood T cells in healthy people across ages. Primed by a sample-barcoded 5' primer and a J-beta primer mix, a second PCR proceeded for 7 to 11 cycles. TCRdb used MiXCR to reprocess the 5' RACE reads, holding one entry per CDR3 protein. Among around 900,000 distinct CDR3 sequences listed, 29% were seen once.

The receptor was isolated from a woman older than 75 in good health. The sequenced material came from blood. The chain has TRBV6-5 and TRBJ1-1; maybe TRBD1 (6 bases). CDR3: CASSRGGDTEAFF. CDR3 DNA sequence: TGTGCCAGCAGCCGAGGGGGGGACACTGAAGCTTTCTTT.